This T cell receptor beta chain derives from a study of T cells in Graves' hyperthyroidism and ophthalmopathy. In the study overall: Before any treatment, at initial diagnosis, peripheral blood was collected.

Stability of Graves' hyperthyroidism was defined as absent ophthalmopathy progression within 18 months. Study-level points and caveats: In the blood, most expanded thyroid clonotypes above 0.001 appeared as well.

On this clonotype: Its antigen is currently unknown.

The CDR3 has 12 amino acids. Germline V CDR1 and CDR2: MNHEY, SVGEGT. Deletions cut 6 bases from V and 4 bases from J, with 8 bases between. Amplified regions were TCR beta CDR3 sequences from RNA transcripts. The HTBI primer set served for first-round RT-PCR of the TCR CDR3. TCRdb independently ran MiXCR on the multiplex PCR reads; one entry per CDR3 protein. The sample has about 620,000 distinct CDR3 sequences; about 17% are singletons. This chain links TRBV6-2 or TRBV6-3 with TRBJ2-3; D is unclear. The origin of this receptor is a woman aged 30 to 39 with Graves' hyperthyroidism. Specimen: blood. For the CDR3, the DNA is TGTGCCAGCAGCACCCTCCCAGATACGCAGTATTTT. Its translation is CASSTLPDTQYF.